This TCR beta chain was captured by sequencing in a study of T cells in Graves' hyperthyroidism and ophthalmopathy. Graves' hyperthyroidism was deemed stable absent ophthalmopathy progression within 18 months. For this clonotype: No antigen is known for it.

The V segment lost 6 bases and the J segment 2 bases; nucleotides outside the gene matches: 7. The CDR3 has 14 amino acids. Germline CDR1 reads MNHEY; CDR2 reads SVGAGI. Regions amplified from RNA transcripts were the TCR beta CDR3 regions. HTBI primers drove first-round RT-PCR of the TCR CDR3. TCRdb reprocessed the multiplex PCR reads via MiXCR and lists one record per CDR3 protein. The sample holds over 700,000 distinct CDR3 sequences, 38% seen once. Study results and limitations: In blood, most of the thyroid clonotypes expanded above 0.001 were also present.

The TCR sequence derives from a man between 18 and 29 years old with Graves' hyperthyroidism. Sequenced sample: blood. The rearrangement links TRBV6-5 to TRBJ2-7, with 7 bases matching TRBD2. CDR3 loop: CASSGASGPYEQYF. The CDR3 DNA reads as TGTGCCAGCAGCGGGGCTAGCGGCCCCTACGAGCAGTACTTC.